The clone carrying this T cell receptor beta chain is categorized as large (0.1 to 1%). CDR3 length: 15 amino acids. The ends were cut back, 0 bases at V and 6 bases at J, with 14 bases in the middle. Germline V gene sequence: CDR1 LGHNA, CDR2 YNFKEQ. This sample stems from a study of read filtering for tumor transcriptome and immune sequencing. Whole-study context: IR-seq gave about 3.5 to 10.27 million TCR reads per sample; RNA-seq gave about 80 to 1,300.

This library used roughly 430 ng RNA and molecular barcoded adaptors spanning alpha/delta and beta/gamma chains. One entry per CDR3 protein results from TCRdb running MiXCR on the reads. The top ten hold roughly a sixth of the sample, which has tens of thousands of distinct CDR3 sequences, 20% to 25% seen once. The chain joins TRBV4-2 to TRBJ1-1; D gene uncertain. The sequence came from a donor aged 40 or over with multiple myeloma. What was sequenced was a population of CD138-negative cells sorted from bone marrow. The CDR3 is CASSQDWGDLPEAFF. In DNA, the CDR3 is TGTGCCAGCAGCCAAGACTGGGGAGATTTACCTGAAGCTTTCTTT.